The 28 T cell receptor beta chains below were found in one sample sequenced in a study of blood T cell repertoires in COVID-19. Profiling relied on immunoSEQ multiplex PCR, and the TCRdb table lists in-frame clones only, not all of them. Counted here are more than 300,000 clones, 88% occurring once; the ten biggest clones make up more than 0.95%. The sequencing input was PBMCs or T cells enriched from blood (not recorded which). These receptors all come from a woman in her late teens or twenties who had recovered from COVID-19.

This clone showed up just once. The chain is built from TRBV6-2 or TRBV6-3 and TRBJ2-2, with TRBD2 matching 7 bases. The CDR3 extends over 15 amino acids. CDR1 is MNHEY and CDR2 is SVGEGT in the germline V gene. V trimming: 5 bases; J trimming: 5 bases; junction bases outside the gene matches: 8. CDR3 coding DNA: TGTGCCAGCAGTCGGGGGGACTCCCGGACCGGGGAGCTGTTTTTT. Its protein product is CASSRGDSRTGELFF.

This clone came up once. The rearrangement uses TRBV2 and TRBJ1-5; TRBD1 matches 8 bases. With 7 bases clipped from V and 0 bases from J, the junction kept 5 bases outside the gene matches. Per the germline V gene, CDR1 is SNHLY and CDR2 is FYNNEI. CDR3 length equals 15 residues. The CDR3 bases are TGTGCCAGCATGAGGGACAGGAGTAGCAATCAGCCCCAGCATTTT. Its protein is CASMRDRSSNQPQHF.

This CDR3 reads CASSQPGTGGRDEQFF. The CDR3, as DNA: TGTGCCAGCAGCCAACCCGGGACAGGGGGCAGGGATGAGCAGTTCTTC. This chain joins TRBV4-2 and TRBJ2-1, with TRBD1 matching over 12 bases. The germline gives CDR1 LGHNA, CDR2 YNFKEQ. Trimming took 2 bases from V and 8 from J; bases not matched to a gene: 7. The CDR3 covers 16 residues.

This clone was seen just once. This chain links TRBV6-4 with TRBJ2-1; the match to TRBD2 covers 7 bases. J lost 4 bases, V lost 6 bases, and 12 bases had no gene match. The CDR3 has 16 amino acids. In germline, CDR1 is MRHNA, CDR2 SNTAGT. The CDR3 bases are TGTGCCAGCAGCCTCCTCTCGGGGGGACTTTACAATGAGCAGTTCTTC. It encodes CASSLLSGGLYNEQFF.

The J gene is TRBJ1-1, the V gene TRBV2, with 7 bases identical to TRBD1. Trimming removed 5 bases from V and 5 bases from J; junction bases left unmatched: 5. This CDR3 has 13 residues. CDR1 is SNHLY and CDR2 is FYNNEI in the germline V gene. As DNA, the CDR3 is TGTGCCAGCAGTAGGGGGCCGAGTACTGAAGCTTTCTTT. It encodes CASSRGPSTEAFF.

The J gene is TRBJ1-5, the V gene TRBV19; TRBD1 aligns across 10 bases. The germline V gene encodes CDR1 LNHDA and CDR2 SQIVND (reference sequence). CDR3 length: 15 amino acids. V trimming: 7 bases; J trimming: 5 bases; junction bases outside the gene matches: 8. For the CDR3, the DNA is TGTGCCAGTACCCAGGGACAGGGGTGGGATCAGCCCCAGCATTTT. Translation: CASTQGQGWDQPQHF.

V and J are TRBV5-8 and TRBJ1-2; D not certain. This CDR3 contains 17 residues. V lost 1 base and J 7 bases, leaving 23 bases between the germline ends. Germline CDR1 SGHTS, CDR2 YDEGEE. CDR3 sequence reads: CASSLISRAQAPVGYTF. The DNA for the CDR3 is TGTGCCAGCAGCTTGATCTCGAGGGCCCAAGCGCCGGTTGGCTACACCTTC.

This chain connects TRBV30 to TRBJ1-1; D might be TRBD1 (5 bases). Germline lookup yields CDR1 GTSNPN and CDR2 SVGIG (reference sequence). V was pared by 2 bases and J by 6 bases, with 13 bases between. The CDR3 contains 13 residues. The CDR3 DNA follows: TGTGCCTGGAGTCGCGGGGGTAACGCTGAAGCTTTCTTT. Translating gives CAWSRGGNAEAFF.

The chain is built from TRBV10-3 and TRBJ1-4, with a tentative D call TRBD1 (6 bases). V dropped 2 bases and J dropped 8 bases, with 12 bases sitting between them. The germline V gene has CDR1 ENHRY and CDR2 SYGVKD. The CDR3 contains 14 residues. The CDR3 DNA reads as TGTGCCATCAGTGAGCAGGGGATGCGGGAAAAACTGTTTTTT. Translation: CAISEQGMREKLFF.

The V gene is TRBV24-1, the J gene TRBJ1-3; D remains ambiguous. V was shortened by 7 bases and J by 1 base, with 7 bases between the two germline ends. This CDR3 is built from 13 residues. Germline CDR1 and CDR2: KGHDR and SFDVKD. The CDR3 nucleotides are TGTGCCACCAGAGCGAATTCTGGAAACACCATATATTTT. Its translation: CATRANSGNTIYF.

The chain combines TRBV7-2 with TRBJ1-2; TRBD1 is a possible D gene (6 bases). The germline V gene has CDR1 SGHTA and CDR2 FQGNSA. The germline V and J ends were trimmed by 1 base and 1 base, with 16 bases remaining between them. The length of the CDR3 is 17 residues. The CDR3 loop is CASSLGEQGPLNYGYTF. The CDR3 DNA is TGTGCCAGCAGCTTAGGAGAGCAGGGGCCCCTTAACTATGGCTACACCTTC. Looking up the rest from reference TRBV7-2 and TRBJ1-2 gives the full variable domain: GAGVSQSPSNKVTEKGKDVELRCDPISGHTALYWYRQSLGQGLEFLIYFQGNSAPDKSGLPSDRFSAERTGGSVSTLTIQRTQQEDSAVYLCASSLGEQGPLNYGYTFGSGTRLTVV.

This chain uses TRBV6-2 or TRBV6-3 with TRBJ2-2; D ambiguous. V gave up 4 bases and J gave up 0 bases, with 6 bases separating them. The CDR3 runs to 14 residues. The germline gives CDR1 MNHEY, CDR2 SVGEGT. The CDR3 region is CASSWSANTGELFF. DNA of the CDR3: TGTGCCAGCAGTTGGTCGGCGAACACCGGGGAGCTGTTTTTT.

V usage is TRBV9 and J usage is TRBJ1-6; TRBD1 is a possible D gene (6 bases). V was pared by 4 bases and J by 4 bases, with 9 bases between. Germline V gene data show CDR1 as SGDLS and CDR2 as YYNGEE. This CDR3 has 14 residues. Here the CDR3 reads CASSNRVYNSPLHF. DNA of the CDR3: TGTGCCAGCAGCAACAGGGTTTATAATTCACCCCTCCACTTT.

This clone was seen once. The chain joins TRBV2 to TRBJ1-1, with 8 bases that match TRBD1. Trimming removed 6 bases from V and 2 bases from J; junction bases left unmatched: 8. This CDR3 contains 15 residues. Germline values: CDR1 SNHLY, CDR2 FYNNEI. In DNA form, the CDR3 reads TGTGCCAGCAGATACACAGGGGGGCCCAACACTGAAGCTTTCTTT. Translated: CASRYTGGPNTEAFF.

The CDR3 spells CASSRDRDNSPLHF. The CDR3 DNA reads as TGCGCCAGCAGCCGGGACAGGGATAATTCACCCCTCCACTTT. The chain carries TRBV10-2 and TRBJ1-6, with TRBD1 matching 9 bases. This CDR3 has 14 amino acids. Losses at the gene ends were 6 bases for V and 5 bases for J; bases not matched to a gene: 2. Germline CDR1 and CDR2: WSHSY and SAAADI.

The rearrangement joins TRBV28 to TRBJ1-2, with 7 bases identical to TRBD1. Germline values: CDR1 MDHEN, CDR2 SYDVKM. This CDR3 is 16 amino acids long. V was clipped by 6 bases and J by 0 bases; unmatched bases: 10. The CDR3 loop reads CASSFQMTGPNYGYTF. DNA of the CDR3: TGTGCCAGCAGCTTCCAGATGACAGGGCCTAACTATGGCTACACCTTC.

The chain employs TRBV7-9 and TRBJ1-2; maybe TRBD1 (5 bases). The V gene lost 4 bases and the J gene lost 0 bases, with 9 bases spanning the gap. Germline assignment: CDR1 SEHNR and CDR2 FQNEAQ (reference sequence). This CDR3 region has 14 residues. The CDR3 reads CASSSTGANYGYTF. The CDR3 DNA is TGTGCCAGCAGCTCAACAGGAGCTAACTATGGCTACACCTTC.

The genes are TRBV7-2 and TRBJ1-2; D call uncertain. Trimming removed 1 base at V and 4 bases at J, with 7 bases between. The CDR3 has 13 amino acids. Germline CDR1 reads SGHTA; CDR2 reads FQGNSA. CDR3 in amino acids: CASSLDPSYGYTF. The CDR3 DNA follows: TGTGCCAGCAGCTTAGATCCCAGCTATGGCTACACCTTC.

V and J are TRBV6-5 and TRBJ1-1; no definite D call. This CDR3 has 11 residues. The germline V gene encodes CDR1 MNHEY and CDR2 SVGAGI. Trimming took off 4 bases at V and 11 bases at J, with 11 bases between the two ends. The CDR3 sequence is CASSWQDVAFF. Here the CDR3 DNA reads TGTGCCAGCAGTTGGCAGGATGTGGCTTTCTTT.

The chain has TRBV24-1 and TRBJ1-2, with a possible D match to TRBD1 (5 bases). The CDR3 runs to 15 residues. Trimming stripped 3 bases from V and 8 bases from J, with 18 bases between. CDR1 is KGHDR and CDR2 is SFDVKD in the germline V gene. CDR3 sequence: CATSDPTRAGNGYTF. The CDR3 DNA sequence: TGTGCCACCAGTGATCCCACCAGGGCAGGGAACGGCTACACCTTC.

This clone was found once. The chain uses TRBV7-6 and TRBJ2-5, with D unresolved. Germline CDR1 reads SGHVS; CDR2 reads FNYEAQ. This CDR3 contains 13 residues. The V end lost 4 bases, the J end lost 2 bases, and 8 bases lay between the germline ends. The CDR3 DNA is TGTGCCAGCAGCTCACTGAATCAAGAGACCCAGTACTTC. Its protein product is CASSSLNQETQYF. Full variable domain (missing parts from reference TRBV7-6 and TRBJ2-5): GAGVSQSPRYKVTKRGQDVALRCDPISGHVSLYWYRQALGQGPEFLTYFNYEAQQDKSGLPNDRFSAERPEGSISTLTIQRTEQRDSAMYRCASSSLNQETQYFGPGTRLLVL.

The chain has TRBV28 and TRBJ2-2, with 11 bases matching TRBD2. Germline trimming cut 5 bases from V and 4 bases from J; bases unmatched to any gene: 6. The CDR3 runs to 16 residues. Germline V gene lookup returns CDR1 MDHEN and CDR2 SYDVKM. The CDR3 protein is CASSPGTSGPTGELFF. CDR3 DNA sequence: TGTGCCAGCAGTCCCGGGACTAGCGGCCCCACCGGGGAGCTGTTTTTT.

This chain uses TRBV30 with TRBJ2-7; D might be TRBD1 (6 bases). In germline, CDR1 is GTSNPN, CDR2 SVGIG (reference sequence). The CDR3 has 14 amino acids. The ends were cut back, 1 base at V and 2 bases at J, with 12 bases in the middle. The CDR3 is CAWSDRTATYEQYF. The CDR3 DNA reads as TGTGCCTGGAGTGACCGGACAGCGACCTACGAGCAGTACTTC.

This clone is a singleton in its sample. This chain links TRBV11-2 with TRBJ1-4; 7 bases map to TRBD1. J was trimmed by 8 bases and V by 4 bases; bases with no gene match: 7. Germline CDR1 is SGHAT and CDR2 is FQNNGV. This CDR3 spans 14 amino acids. CDR3 region: CASSSQGLGEKLFF. The CDR3 DNA follows: TGTGCCAGCAGCTCACAGGGGTTGGGGGAAAAACTGTTTTTT.

This chain links TRBV28 with TRBJ2-1; D is uncertain. This CDR3 spans 17 amino acids. Germline assignment: CDR1 MDHEN and CDR2 SYDVKM. Trimming left V 3 bases short and J 2 bases short, with 17 bases between. The CDR3 bases are TGTGCCAGCAGTTTGAGAGGCGGTCGAACCGCCTACAATGAGCAGTTCTTC. Encoded protein: CASSLRGGRTAYNEQFF. Based on the CDR3 plus reference TRBV28 and TRBJ2-1, the full variable domain is DVKVTQSSRYLVKRTGEKVFLECVQDMDHENMFWYRQDPGLGLRLIYFSYDVKMKEKGDIPEGYSVSREKKERFSLILESASTNQTSMYLCASSLRGGRTAYNEQFFGPGTRLTVL.

This chain links TRBV14 with TRBJ1-2; 7 bases agree with TRBD1. CDR1 and CDR2 from the germline V gene are SGHDN and FVKESK. V shed 4 bases and J 8 bases; nucleotides not matched to a gene: 7. CDR3 length equals 13 residues. CDR3 in amino acids: CASSLDRAGGYTF. The CDR3 nucleotides are TGTGCCAGCAGCCTAGACAGGGCGGGGGGCTACACCTTC.

V usage is TRBV6-5 and J usage is TRBJ1-1; D not certain. Germline loops: CDR1 MNHEY, CDR2 SVGAGI. Trimming left V 6 bases short and J 3 bases short, with 11 bases between. CDR3 length: 13 amino acids. The CDR3 region is CASRPEGYTEAFF. The CDR3 coding sequence is TGTGCCAGCAGACCAGAGGGTTACACTGAAGCTTTCTTT.

The chain carries TRBV27 and TRBJ2-7; D is unresolved. This CDR3 comprises 13 residues. CDR1 and CDR2 from the germline V gene are MNHEY and SMNVEV (reference sequence). Trimming shortened V by 4 bases and J by 3 bases, and 10 bases separated the two germline ends. CDR3 amino acids: CASSSSDGYEQYF. CDR3 nucleotides: TGTGCCAGCAGTTCAAGCGATGGCTACGAGCAGTACTTC.